This TCR beta chain was recorded in a study of early T cells in non-severe SARS-CoV-2 infection. About the study: Chains from this unsorted whole-blood bulk RNA could not be paired. Study-wide results and caveats: Reliance on VDJdb matching favored anti-spike CD8 responses; private and CD4 specificities were missed.

This CDR3 is 15 amino acids long. Germline values: CDR1 KGHSH, CDR2 LQKENI. V lost 1 base and J lost 4; bases outside the gene matches: 3. This clonotype was counted many times. Its antigen is not identified. Unique molecular identifiers were affixed to single, distinct cDNA molecules. TCRdb re-called the 5' RACE reads with MiXCR, one entry per CDR3 protein. The sample consists of about 97,000 distinct CDR3 sequences, approximately 9.9% of them appearing once. This chain links TRBV18 with TRBJ2-7; TRBD2 agrees at 11 bases. This material consisted of whole blood, taken at baseline. The source of this sequence is an adult who was a healthcare worker with PCR-confirmed SARS-CoV-2 infection or an uninfected control (not recorded which). The CDR3 region is CASSPLAGGPYEQYF. The DNA for the CDR3 is TGTGCCAGCTCACCACTAGCGGGAGGGCCGTACGAGCAGTACTTC.